In its sample, the clone carrying this TCR beta chain was seen a few times. The study defined stable Graves' hyperthyroidism as no ophthalmopathy progression within 18 months. These patients, aged 18 to 65, had recently diagnosed hyperthyroidism lasting under 2 months. The data were obtained in a study of T cells in Graves' hyperthyroidism and ophthalmopathy. Study-wide background: It was at initial diagnosis, before any treatment, that peripheral blood was collected.

Amplification targeted TCR beta CDR3 regions from RNA transcripts. RT-PCR in the first round (using the HTBI primer set) targeted the TCR CDR3. One entry per CDR3 protein results from TCRdb running MiXCR on the multiplex PCR reads. The sample includes around 620,000 distinct CDR3 sequences, 16% of them seen just once. The CDR3 consists of 14 residues. Trimming stripped 7 bases from V and 0 bases from J, with 10 bases between. Germline V gene sequence: CDR1 MNHNS, CDR2 SASEGT. The sequencing input was blood. This chain links TRBV6-1 with TRBJ1-3; D remains unclear. The TCR originated in a woman in her twenties or thirties with Graves' hyperthyroidism. CDR3 amino acids: CASIVGNSGNTIYF. CDR3 nucleotide sequence: TGTGCCAGCATCGTCGGGAACTCTGGAAACACCATATATTTT.